This TCR beta chain was sequenced for a study of cytomegalovirus exposure and HLA in healthy donors. Concerning this clone itself: Its antigen is unidentified.

General observations from the study: Published work reported that the classifier diagnosed cytomegalovirus status with high specificity and sensitivity.

The PCR used 60 Vbeta and 13 Jbeta primers. The protocol was immunoSEQ multiplex PCR, while the TCRdb copy is restricted to in-frame clones and leaves out a portion. The sample holds around 150,000 clones, around 84% seen once. CDR1 and CDR2 from the germline V gene are SGHDN and FVKESK. The V end lost 4 bases, the J end lost 5 bases, and 20 bases lay between the germline ends. This CDR3 spans 16 amino acids. Sequencing input: PBMCs. The chain joins TRBV14 to TRBJ2-5; D possibly corresponds to TRBD2 (5 bases). The TCR originated in a man aged 18 to 30 in good health and CMV-seropositive. The CDR3 here is CASSRILGASRETQYF. DNA of the CDR3: TGTGCCAGCAGCCGGATTCTGGGAGCCAGTCGGGAGACCCAGTACTTC.